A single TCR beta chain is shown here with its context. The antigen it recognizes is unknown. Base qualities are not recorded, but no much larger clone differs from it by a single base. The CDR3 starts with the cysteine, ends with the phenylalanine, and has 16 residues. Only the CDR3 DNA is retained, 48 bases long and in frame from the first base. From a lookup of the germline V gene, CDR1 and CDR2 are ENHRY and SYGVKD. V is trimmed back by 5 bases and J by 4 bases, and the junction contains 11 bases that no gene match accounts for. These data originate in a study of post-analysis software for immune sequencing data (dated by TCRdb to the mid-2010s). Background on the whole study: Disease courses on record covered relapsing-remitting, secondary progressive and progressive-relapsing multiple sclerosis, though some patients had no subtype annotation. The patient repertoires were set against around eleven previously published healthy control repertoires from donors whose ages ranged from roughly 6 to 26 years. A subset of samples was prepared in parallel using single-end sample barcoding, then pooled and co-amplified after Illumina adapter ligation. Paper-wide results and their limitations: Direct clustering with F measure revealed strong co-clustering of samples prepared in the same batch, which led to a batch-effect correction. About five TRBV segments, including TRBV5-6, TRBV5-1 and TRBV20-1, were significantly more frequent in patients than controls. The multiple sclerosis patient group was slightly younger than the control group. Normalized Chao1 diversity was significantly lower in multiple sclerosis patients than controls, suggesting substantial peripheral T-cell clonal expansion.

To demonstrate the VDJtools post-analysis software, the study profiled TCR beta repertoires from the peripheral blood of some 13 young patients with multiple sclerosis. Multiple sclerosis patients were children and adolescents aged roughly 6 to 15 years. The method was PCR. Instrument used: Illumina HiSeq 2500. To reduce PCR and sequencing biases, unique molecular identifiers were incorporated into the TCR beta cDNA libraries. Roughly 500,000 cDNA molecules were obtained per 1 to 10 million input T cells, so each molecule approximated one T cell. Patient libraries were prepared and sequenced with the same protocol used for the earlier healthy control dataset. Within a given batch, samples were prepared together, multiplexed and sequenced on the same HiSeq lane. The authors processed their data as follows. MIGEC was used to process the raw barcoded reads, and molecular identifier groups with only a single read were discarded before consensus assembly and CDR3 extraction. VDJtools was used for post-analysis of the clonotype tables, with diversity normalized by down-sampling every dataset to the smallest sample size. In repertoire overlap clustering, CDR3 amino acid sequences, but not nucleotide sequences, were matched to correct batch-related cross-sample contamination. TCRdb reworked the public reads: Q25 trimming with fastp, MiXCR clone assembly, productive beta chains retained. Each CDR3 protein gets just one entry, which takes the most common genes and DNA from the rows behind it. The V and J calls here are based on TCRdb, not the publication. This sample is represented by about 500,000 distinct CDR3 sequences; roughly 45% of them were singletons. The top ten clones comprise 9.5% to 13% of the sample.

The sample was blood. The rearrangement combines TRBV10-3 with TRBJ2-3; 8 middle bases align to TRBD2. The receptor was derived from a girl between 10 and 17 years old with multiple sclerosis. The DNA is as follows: TGTGCCATCAGTCCTACTAGCGGAGGAGAGTCAGATACGCAGTATTTT. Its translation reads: CAISPTSGGESDTQYF.